This record looks at one TCR beta chain sequence and its context. The antigen is undetermined. The sample is drawn from a study of CD8 T cells in Susac syndrome. Regarding the study as a whole: As the study acknowledged, the number of individuals who were part of its TCR sequencing and HLA analysis was relatively small. In Susac syndrome, the CD4+ T cell repertoires did not show clonal expansion.

CD8+ and CD4+ T cells were negatively isolated; TEMRA cells were FACS-enriched. RNA was extracted with the RNeasy kit, and a quantity of about 0.45 to 1 ug was reverse transcribed using random hexamers. TCRdb redid the calling of the immunoSEQ multiplex PCR reads with MiXCR, one entry per CDR3 protein. The table has about 120,000 distinct CDR3 sequences, nearly 96% seen once. The ends were cut back, 1 base at V and 7 bases at J, with 8 bases in the middle. The CDR3 spans 12 residues. The chain combines TRBV12-3 or TRBV12-4 with TRBJ2-7; a weak D match, TRBD1 (5 bases). The source of this sequence is a human donor with Susac syndrome. The specimen sequenced was CD4+ T cells from PBMCs. The CDR3 DNA follows: TGTGCCAGCAGTTTAGTAGGGGCTGAGCAGTACTTC. It codes for CASSLVGAEQYF.